The rows below give T cell receptor beta chains drawn from one sample of a study of shared clonotypes between healthy human individuals. Only in-frame clones appear in the TCRdb table, and some are missing; sequencing was by immunoSEQ multiplex PCR. This repertoire shows about 1.1 million clones, approximately 80% found once; its top ten account for more than 0.45%. Sequencing input: memory CD4+ T cells from PBMCs. All receptors derive from a young man in good health. Some clones in this sample may be carry-over from other donors' samples. CDR3s include the opening cysteine and the closing phenylalanine or tryptophan. A D gene is named only where the DNA matches it firmly. A clone size is listed for some rows: how often the clone was seen (once, few, many), or a class if it is expanded.

d_gene	v_gene	abundance	j_gene	CDR3aa	CDR3nt
TRBD1	TRBV4-1	.	TRBJ1-2	CASSQTGQGESGYTF	TGCGCCAGCAGCCAGACCGGACAGGGGGAAAGTGGCTACACCTTC
TRBD2	TRBV9	.	TRBJ2-3	CASSVEGTSGGDTQYF	TGTGCCAGCAGCGTAGAGGGGACTAGCGGGGGAGATACGCAGTATTTT
.	TRBV2	.	TRBJ1-1	CASSPGAKVMEAFF	TGTGCCAGCAGTCCCGGGGCGAAGGTCATGGAAGCTTTCTTT
.	TRBV7-8	.	TRBJ1-5	CASSLGAGSIPGNQPQHF	TGTGCCAGCAGCTTAGGAGCGGGGAGTATACCCGGCAATCAGCCCCAGCATTTT
.	TRBV28	.	TRBJ2-3	CASSSLGTAPYF	TGTGCCAGCAGTTCGCTGGGGACCGCCCCGTATTTT
.	TRBV28	.	TRBJ1-5	CASGTNYSNQPQHF	TGTGCCAGCGGGACAAACTATAGCAATCAGCCCCAGCATTTT
TRBD2	TRBV11-3	.	TRBJ2-3	CASSLGGGGADTQYF	TGTGCCAGCAGCCTCGGCGGCGGGGGGGCCGATACGCAGTATTTT
TRBD2	TRBV5-1	.	TRBJ2-1	CASSPGGGGSYNEQFF	TGCGCCAGCAGCCCCGGCGGGGGTGGTTCCTACAATGAGCAGTTCTTC
.	TRBV5-1	.	TRBJ2-7	CASSLAPGLDYEQYF	TGCGCCAGCAGCTTAGCCCCGGGACTTGACTACGAGCAGTACTTC
TRBD2	TRBV5-4	.	TRBJ2-4	CASSFGTGGRRIPAKNIQYF	TGTGCCAGCAGCTTCGGGACGGGAGGCCGCCGGATCCCGGCCAAAAACATTCAGTACTTC
TRBD1	TRBV5-6	few	TRBJ1-4	CASSLGTGREKLFF	TGTGCCAGCAGCTTGGGGACAGGTCGGGAAAAACTGTTTTTT
TRBD2	TRBV15	.	TRBJ2-3	CATSRGLAGSTDTQYF	TGTGCCACCAGCAGAGGACTAGCGGGATCCACAGATACGCAGTATTTT
.	TRBV5-6	.	TRBJ2-7	CASSSLAGRREQYF	TGTGCCAGCAGCTCCCTGGCCGGCCGGCGCGAGCAGTACTTC
TRBD1	TRBV18	.	TRBJ2-7	CASSTDRGSYEQYF	TGTGCCAGCTCAACGGACAGGGGGTCGTACGAGCAGTACTTC
.	TRBV28	.	TRBJ1-1	CASSLMGGGHTEAFF	TGTGCCAGCAGTCTCATGGGGGGGGGACACACTGAAGCTTTCTTT
.	TRBV11-3	.	TRBJ2-7	CASSFGHNPNEQYF	TGTGCCAGCAGCTTCGGACACAACCCTAATGAGCAGTACTTC
.	TRBV5-1	.	TRBJ2-7	CASSLDPDPNEQYF	TGCGCCAGCAGCTTGGACCCGGACCCCAACGAGCAGTACTTC
TRBD2	TRBV7-3	.	TRBJ2-1	CASSLTRDYLLGGEQFF	TGTGCCAGCAGCTTAACCCGGGACTATTTACTGGGTGGTGAGCAGTTCTTC
.	TRBV25-1	.	TRBJ2-3	CASSDAQKADTQYF	TGTGCCAGCAGTGACGCCCAAAAAGCAGATACGCAGTATTTT
.	TRBV5-6	once	TRBJ1-4	CASSFERRGEKLFF	TGTGCCAGCAGCTTCGAGCGAAGAGGAGAAAAACTGTTTTTT
.	TRBV7-2	.	TRBJ1-2	CASSPRLWGYTF	TGTGCCAGCAGCCCTCGTCTGTGGGGCTACACCTTC